This T cell receptor (beta chain) comes out of a study of regulatory and conventional T cells in RAG deficiency. Repertoires were generated with immunoSEQ multiplex PCR, while TCRdb's copy carries only in-frame clones and drops some. Of around 30,000 clones in the sample, roughly 96% were seen once. Findings of the study overall: Omenn CD25-high CD127-low cells may be activated cells, not true Tregs.

V was clipped by 0 bases and J by 3 bases, with 9 bases between them. CDR1 and CDR2 (germline): MNHNS, SASEGT. The CDR3 runs 15 residues. Genomic DNA came from blood conventional CD4+ T cells gated CD25-low CD127-high. As concerns this clone: Its antigen is currently unknown.

In addition, the sample was reused for a study of regulatory T cells. That report adds: Primers: 52 TRBV forward and 13 TRBJ reverse.

This clonotype originated in a human donor in good health. V gene TRBV6-1 combines with J gene TRBJ1-5; a possible D gene is TRBD1 (6 bases). Specimen: CD25- CD4+ T cells sorted from blood. The CDR3 region is CASSEAGQTNQPQHF. CDR3 DNA sequence: TGTGCCAGCAGTGAAGCCGGACAGACCAATCAGCCCCAGCATTTT.